The 19 T cell receptor beta chains given below trace back to one sample, sequenced in a study of identical twins. TCRdb reprocessed the 5' RACE reads via MiXCR and lists one record per CDR3 protein. The sample has hundreds of thousands of distinct CDR3 sequences, 8.5% to 9.5% seen once; the top ten hold 0.98%. The data were also submitted as part of a second study, on yellow fever vaccine responses in identical twins.

The sequenced sample consisted of PBMCs. The receptor set was obtained from a woman aged 18-30 years in good health.

This clonotype appeared a few times. J is TRBJ2-2 and V is TRBV7-2; D is ambiguous. CDR1 SGHTA and CDR2 FQGNSA come from the germline V gene. V was pared by 4 bases and J by 2 bases, with 11 bases between. The CDR3 contains 15 residues. CDR3 nucleotide sequence: TGTGCCAGCAGCTCCGTTTTCAAAAACACCGGGGAGCTGTTTTTT. Translating it yields CASSSVFKNTGELFF.

The rearrangement links TRBV10-3 to TRBJ2-7; maybe TRBD1 (6 bases). The CDR3 spans 11 residues. With 6 bases removed from V and 4 bases from J, the gap between germline ends came to 7 bases. CDR1 and CDR2 (germline): ENHRY, SYGVKD. In DNA form, the CDR3 reads TGTGCCATCAGGACAGGTTACGAGCAGTACTTC. It translates to CAIRTGYEQYF.

This clonotype has only a few counts. This sequence joins TRBV5-6 and TRBJ2-2; the D is unclear. Germline assignment: CDR1 SGHDT and CDR2 YYEEEE. Trimming shortened V by 1 base and J by 2 bases, and 6 bases separated the two germline ends. This CDR3 has 14 amino acids. CDR3 protein: CASSLPRNTGELFF. The CDR3, as DNA: TGTGCCAGCAGCTTGCCCAGAAACACCGGGGAGCTGTTTTTT.

This clonotype was counted at least ten times. The rearrangement links TRBV29-1 to TRBJ2-1, with 11 nucleotides matching TRBD2. V shed 5 bases and J 6 bases; nucleotides not matched to a gene: 15. This CDR3 comprises 17 residues. In germline, CDR1 is SQVTM, CDR2 ANQGSEA. This CDR3 is CSVPWALRLAGTNEQFF. In nucleotides, the CDR3 is TGCAGCGTTCCTTGGGCACTCCGACTAGCGGGGACCAATGAGCAGTTCTTC.

The chain links TRBV6-1 to TRBJ1-4; 8 bases align to TRBD1. The V gene end was trimmed by 10 bases and the J gene end by 0 bases; junction bases not matched to a gene: 7. The V gene's germline CDR1 is MNHNS and CDR2 SASEGT. CDR3 length equals 15 residues. CDR3 amino acids: CATHRGSSTNEKLFF. In DNA form, the CDR3 reads TGTGCCACCCACAGGGGGTCCTCAACTAATGAAAAACTGTTTTTT.

This clonotype was counted ten times or more. The gene calls are TRBV12-3 or TRBV12-4 and TRBJ2-1; TRBD2 aligns across 13 bases. Unmatched junction bases numbered 9, after V lost 4 bases and J lost 6 bases. The CDR3 is 17 amino acids. The CDR3 here is CASSSGLAGKVSNEQFF. As DNA, the CDR3 is TGTGCCAGCAGTTCGGGACTAGCGGGGAAGGTATCCAATGAGCAGTTCTTC.

A few counts support this clonotype. The chain recombines TRBV6-1 with TRBJ1-1, with 9 bases lining up with TRBD1. Germline V gene lookup returns CDR1 MNHNS and CDR2 SASEGT. Trimming cost V 7 bases and J 2 bases; bases outside gene matches: 2. The CDR3 extends over 13 amino acids. In nucleotides, the CDR3 is TGTGCCAGCATGGGACAGGGTAACACTGAAGCTTTCTTT. Residues: CASMGQGNTEAFF.

The chain carries TRBV4-2 and TRBJ2-1; 8 bases align to TRBD2. The germline CDR1 and CDR2 sequences are LGHNA and YNFKEQ. The CDR3 contains 18 residues. The V and J ends lost 6 bases and 0 bases, in that order; junction bases with no gene match: 13. The CDR3 loop reads CASSPNLRREDSYNEQFF. CDR3 sequence (DNA): TGTGCCAGCAGTCCTAATCTCAGGCGGGAGGACTCCTACAATGAGCAGTTCTTC.

This clonotype was found a few times. This sequence joins TRBV6-1 and TRBJ2-7; D not resolved. Germline CDR1 is MNHNS and CDR2 is SASEGT. This CDR3 has 14 residues. The ends were cut back, 2 bases at V and 5 bases at J, with 13 bases in the middle. The CDR3 is CASSESAGIDEQYF. Here the CDR3 DNA reads TGTGCCAGCAGTGAATCCGCCGGTATCGACGAGCAGTACTTC.

This clonotype appeared a few times. The rearrangement uses TRBV30 and TRBJ2-5, with TRBD1 as a possible D gene (5 bases). Germline loops: CDR1 GTSNPN, CDR2 SVGIG (reference sequence). Trimming removed 0 bases at V and 2 bases at J, with 7 bases between. This CDR3 has 13 residues. CDR3 nucleotide sequence: TGTGCCTGGAGTGTAGGGGTACAAGAGACCCAGTACTTC. This translates into CAWSVGVQETQYF.

The V and J genes are TRBV9 and TRBJ2-5, with no clear D. V was pared by 0 bases and J by 5 bases, with 11 bases between. The CDR3 consists of 14 residues. CDR1 and CDR2 from the germline V gene are SGDLS and YYNGEE. CDR3 DNA sequence: TGTGCCAGCAGCGTAGACCTAAACCGGGAGACCCAGTACTTC. Translation gives CASSVDLNRETQYF.

A remark on this clonotype: A read error may produce the germline difference seen at one junction end. The chain carries TRBV4-1 and TRBJ2-6, with 9 nucleotides matching TRBD1. Germline loops: CDR1 MGHRA, CDR2 YSYEKL. This CDR3 spans 17 amino acids. The DNA for the CDR3 is TGCGCCAGCAGCCAAGAGGGACAGGGCTCTGGGGCCAACGTCCTGTCTTTC. Translating it yields CASSQEGQGSGANVLSF.

The V gene is TRBV28, the J gene TRBJ2-6; no firm D call. CDR1 and CDR2 (germline): MDHEN, SYDVKM. The germline V and J ends were trimmed by 5 bases and 0 bases, with 14 bases remaining between them. This CDR3 is built from 17 residues. The CDR3 DNA follows: TGTGCCAGCAGTACTGCGAGTGTTAGCTCTGGGGCCAACGTCCTGACTTTC. Its translation is CASSTASVSSGANVLTF.

The chain combines TRBV28 with TRBJ2-5; D is perhaps TRBD1 or TRBD2 (5 bases each). The CDR3 runs to 14 residues. Trimming took 6 bases from V and 2 from J, leaving 13 bases between them. CDR1 and CDR2 (germline): MDHEN, SYDVKM. CDR3 sequence (DNA): TGTGCCAGCAGATATGGGACGGTTCAAGAGACCCAGTACTTC. It is translated as CASRYGTVQETQYF.

The J gene is TRBJ1-1, the V gene TRBV3-1, with a possible D match to TRBD1 (5 bases). Trimming removed 4 bases at V and 11 bases at J, with 11 bases between. The germline V gene encodes CDR1 LGHDT and CDR2 YNNKEL (reference sequence). CDR3 length equals 11 residues. DNA for the CDR3: TGTGCCAGCAGCCGGGGGGGTTGGGCTTTCTTT. This sequence encodes CASSRGGWAFF.

This clonotype has only a few counts. The chain carries TRBV6-1 and TRBJ2-5; 7 positions match TRBD2. This CDR3 region has 14 residues. Per the germline V gene, CDR1 is MNHNS and CDR2 is SASEGT. V lost 5 bases and J lost 4; bases outside the gene matches: 7. The CDR3 reads CASSPTTSSETQYF. The CDR3, as DNA: TGTGCCAGCAGTCCTACGACTAGCTCAGAGACCCAGTACTTC.

This clonotype was observed a few times. The V gene is TRBV18, the J gene TRBJ1-5, with TRBD1 matching over 7 bases. Germline V gives CDR1 KGHSH, CDR2 LQKENI. The J segment lost 1 base and the V segment lost 3 bases, leaving 6 bases of the junction unmatched. The CDR3 is 16 amino acids. DNA of the CDR3: TGTGCCAGCTCACCCCCGGGACAGAGCAGCAATCAGCCCCAGCATTTT. Translating gives CASSPPGQSSNQPQHF.

This clonotype was detected many times. CDR3 sequence: CASGRGSTDTQYF. DNA for the CDR3: TGTGCCAGCGGGCGGGGGAGCACAGATACGCAGTATTTT. This chain links TRBV6-1 with TRBJ2-3, with TRBD2 matching over 7 bases. V shed 8 bases and J 0 bases; nucleotides not matched to a gene: 2. The CDR3 covers 13 residues. Germline lookup yields CDR1 MNHNS and CDR2 SASEGT.

This clonotype turned up a few times. J is TRBJ1-5 and V is TRBV18, with no clear D. Germline V gives CDR1 KGHSH, CDR2 LQKENI. Trimming pared 4 bases from V and 0 bases from J, leaving 10 bases between. The CDR3 is 15 amino acids. The CDR3 sequence: CASSLRKDSNQPQHF. CDR3 nucleotides: TGTGCCAGCTCACTAAGAAAGGATAGCAATCAGCCCCAGCATTTT.